A single T cell receptor beta chain is shown here with its context. The antigen is unknown. The CDR3 is 14 amino acids. Trimming left V 4 bases short and J 5 bases short, with 13 bases between. The germline gives CDR1 SGHNT, CDR2 YYREEE (reference sequence). This sample is part of a study of cytomegalovirus exposure and HLA in healthy donors. Amplification used 60 Vbeta primers and 13 Jbeta primers. Sequencing was performed with immunoSEQ multiplex PCR; in TCRdb, only in-frame clones are kept and a portion is missing. The sample lists approximately 200,000 clones; roughly 80% were seen once. Study-wide results and limits: Whilst most TCR sequences proved rare, a subset of public TCRs occurred across many donors. Only CMV serostatus was available as immune exposure information. Follow-up analysis found HLA locus-dependent TCR association rates, highest for DRB1 and lowest for HLA-C.

This TCR came from a girl aged 2-10 years in good health and CMV-seronegative. Sequencing input: PBMCs. The chain uses TRBV5-4 and TRBJ1-5; tentatively, D is TRBD1 (6 bases). CDR3 region: CASSTQGRDQPQHF. The DNA for the CDR3 is TGTGCCAGCAGCACACAGGGCAGAGATCAGCCCCAGCATTTT.